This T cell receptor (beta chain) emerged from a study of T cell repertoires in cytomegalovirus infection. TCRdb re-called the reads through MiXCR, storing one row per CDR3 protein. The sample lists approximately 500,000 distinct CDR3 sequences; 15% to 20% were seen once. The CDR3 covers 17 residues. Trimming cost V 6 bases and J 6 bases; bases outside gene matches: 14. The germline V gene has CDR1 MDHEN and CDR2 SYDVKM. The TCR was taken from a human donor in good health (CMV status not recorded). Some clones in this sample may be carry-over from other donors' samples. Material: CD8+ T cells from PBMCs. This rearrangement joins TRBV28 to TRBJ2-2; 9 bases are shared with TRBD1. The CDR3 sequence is CASSWAQDRGLAGELFF. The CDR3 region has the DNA TGTGCCAGCAGCTGGGCCCAGGACAGGGGTTTGGCCGGGGAGCTGTTTTTT.